The present T cell receptor beta chain was sequenced within a study of TIL therapy for anti-PD-1-resistant metastatic lung cancer. Noted time point: pre-treatment sample, taken before nivolumab and TIL therapy. The tumor samples were excised metastases, mostly pleural nodules or supraclavicular lymph nodes. Germline lookup yields CDR1 SGHVS and CDR2 FQNEAQ. Deletions cut 5 bases from V and 10 bases from J, with 15 bases between. This CDR3 is 12 amino acids long. General study results and limits: The cohort had more treatment-naive, never-smoker and oncogene-addicted patients than typical.

A note on this clone: What it binds is unknown.

The immunoSEQ assay was v3. Repertoires were generated with immunoSEQ multiplex PCR, while TCRdb's copy carries only in-frame clones and drops some. Here the sample spans 2,600 or so clones, roughly 73% being singletons. The TCR sequence derives from a person between 30 and 80 years old with non-small cell lung cancer. Some clones in this sample may be carry-over from other donors' samples. The sample was tumor tissue, taken at baseline. The J gene is TRBJ2-7, the V gene TRBV7-8; D uncertain. The CDR3 nucleotides are TGTGCCAGCAGCGAACAAGTTGTCGGACAGTACTTC. This sequence encodes CASSEQVVGQYF.